This T cell receptor beta chain originates from a study of shared clonotypes between healthy human individuals. Germline V gene data show CDR1 as GTSNPN and CDR2 as SVGIG (reference sequence). The trim removed 3 bases at V and 4 bases at J, leaving 6 bases unmatched. The length of the CDR3 is 16 residues. On sorted subsets, replicate PCRs used roughly 190 ng DNA, or 25,000 to 35,000 T cell genomes. The repertoire was sequenced with immunoSEQ multiplex PCR; TCRdb's copy has only in-frame clones and lacks some. Here the sample spans around 2,000,000 clones, roughly 94% being singletons. Naive CD8 cells were CD45RO-negative, positively selected for CCR7, excluding terminally differentiated effector memory CD45RA+ cells.

The receptor was derived from a man aged 18 to 29 in good health. The specimen sequenced was naive CD8+ T cells sorted from blood. The rearrangement joins TRBV30 to TRBJ2-1; TRBD2 agrees at 13 bases. CDR3 sequence: CAWSEMGLAGYNEQFF. In DNA, the CDR3 is TGTGCCTGGAGCGAAATGGGACTAGCGGGATACAATGAGCAGTTCTTC.